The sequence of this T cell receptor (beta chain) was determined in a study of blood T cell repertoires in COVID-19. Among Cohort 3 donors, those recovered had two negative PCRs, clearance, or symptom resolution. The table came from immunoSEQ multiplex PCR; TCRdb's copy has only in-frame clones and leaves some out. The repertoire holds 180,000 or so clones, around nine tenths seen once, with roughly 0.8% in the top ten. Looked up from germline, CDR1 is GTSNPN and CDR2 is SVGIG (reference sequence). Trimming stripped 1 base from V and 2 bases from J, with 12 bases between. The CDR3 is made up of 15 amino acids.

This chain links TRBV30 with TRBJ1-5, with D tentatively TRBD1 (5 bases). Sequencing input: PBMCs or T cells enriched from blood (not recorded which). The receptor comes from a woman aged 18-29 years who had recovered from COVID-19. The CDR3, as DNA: TGTGCCTGGAGTGAGTCCAGGGTTGGCAATCAGCCCCAGCATTTT. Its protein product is CAWSESRVGNQPQHF.